These T cell receptor beta chains were read from a single sample in a study of breast tumors, draining lymph nodes, adjacent tissues. TCRdb ran MiXCR on the multiplex PCR reads and lists one entry per CDR3 protein. The table lists 150,000 or so distinct CDR3 sequences, more than 25% of them singletons, with roughly 3.8% in the top ten. The sample taken for sequencing was axillary lymph node tissue. Source of these receptors: a female donor with breast cancer. Some clones in this sample may be carry-over from other donors' samples. Both conserved end residues are part of each CDR3.

CDR3,V,J
CASSQLATYEQYF,TRBV4-2,TRBJ2-7
CASSQLSGGREQYF,TRBV14,TRBJ2-7
CASRGEPKYEQYF,TRBV27,TRBJ2-7
CASSHSGKPRGPQHF,TRBV6-5,TRBJ1-5
CSARDSGDRGHEKLFF,TRBV20-1,TRBJ1-4
CASSLSNRDRGRGYTF,TRBV7-2,TRBJ1-2
CASSPDRAVYEQYF,TRBV5-1,TRBJ2-7
CASSLEWGGQETQYF,TRBV5-6,TRBJ2-5
CASSEAGVFGGYTF,TRBV2,TRBJ1-2
CASSIYLCSAKRGQGYEQYF,TRBV7-2,TRBJ2-7
CAISEFIGQGSGELFF,TRBV10-3,TRBJ2-2
CASSLRPEGGTEAFF,TRBV11-2,TRBJ1-1
CASSARTSGSYEQYF,TRBV11-2,TRBJ2-7
CSARTQGQFTGELFF,TRBV20-1,TRBJ2-2